This record concerns one T cell receptor beta chain sequence. The antigen is unknown. The table came from immunoSEQ multiplex PCR; TCRdb's copy has only in-frame clones and leaves some out. The sample comprises just under 60,000 clones, 90% to 95% of which are singletons, and 3.8% rests with the top ten. The source of the sample is a study of OX40 agonist ivuxolimab in advanced cancers. Across the study: Given to patients was ivuxolimab, an agonistic anti-OX40 (CD134) antibody. Points from the study as a whole: CD4+ T cells averaged fewer expanded clones than CD8+ T cells.

Blood sampling took place at baseline, cycle 4 day 1, and cycle 7 day 1. Per the germline V gene, CDR1 is SNHLY and CDR2 is FYNNEI. The CDR3 loop spans 12 amino acids. The V end lost 3 bases, the J end lost 5 bases, and 4 bases lay between the germline ends. The sequences come from CD4+ or CD8+ T cells sorted from blood, collected in a trial of the OX40 agonist ivuxolimab. The TCR originated in an adult with an advanced solid tumor such as melanoma, head and neck, liver or kidney cancer. The chain carries TRBV2 and TRBJ2-2; the D is unclear. The CDR3 region has the DNA TGTGCCAGCAGTGAGGAAACCGGGGAGCTGTTTTTT. Encoded protein: CASSEETGELFF.